Below, 27 T cell receptor beta chains from the same sample are listed, as sequenced in a study of blood T cell repertoires in COVID-19. Assay: immunoSEQ multiplex PCR; the TCRdb copy retains only in-frame clones and omits some. In the table there are fewer than 200,000 clones, around 83% of which are singletons. The specimen sequenced was peripheral blood. These TCRs come from a woman in her fifties or sixties with acute or convalescent COVID-19.

The rearrangement links TRBV7-2 to TRBJ2-1, with 9 bases identical to TRBD2. Germline CDR1 SGHTA, CDR2 FQGNSA. CDR3 length: 16 amino acids. With V trimmed by 5 bases and J by 6 bases, 11 bases remained unmatched. The CDR3 loop is CASSLPGGRASNEQFF. Here the CDR3 DNA reads TGTGCCAGCAGCCTCCCCGGCGGGAGGGCCTCCAATGAGCAGTTCTTC. Variable domain in full (rest from reference TRBV7-2 and TRBJ2-1): GAGVSQSPSNKVTEKGKDVELRCDPISGHTALYWYRQSLGQGLEFLIYFQGNSAPDKSGLPSDRFSAERTGGSVSTLTIQRTQQEDSAVYLCASSLPGGRASNEQFFGPGTRLTVL.

The gene calls are TRBV7-3 and TRBJ2-5, with 15 bases fitting TRBD2. V lost 5 bases, J lost 5 bases, and 3 bases stayed unmatched. Per germline, CDR1 SGHTA and CDR2 FQGTGA. This CDR3 has 15 residues. CDR3: CASSGGTSGRETQYF. CDR3 in DNA: TGTGCCAGCAGCGGCGGGACTAGCGGGAGGGAGACCCAGTACTTC. Full variable domain (missing parts from reference TRBV7-3 and TRBJ2-5): GAGVSQTPSNKVTEKGKYVELRCDPISGHTALYWYRQSLGQGPEFLIYFQGTGAADDSGLPNDRFFAVRPEGSVSTLKIQRTERGDSAVYLCASSGGTSGRETQYFGPGTRLLVL.

This clone was recorded only once. The rearrangement links TRBV5-3 to TRBJ2-7, with 11 nucleotides matching TRBD2. TRBV5-3 is placed among ORFs of uncertain function. The CDR3 contains 16 residues. Trimming took 4 bases from V and 4 from J; bases not matched to a gene: 10. The CDR3 reads CARSPPSGRMEYEQYV. The CDR3 bases are TGTGCCAGAAGCCCCCCTAGCGGGAGGATGGAATACGAGCAGTACGTC.

This clone was counted between two and nine times. The rearrangement joins TRBV5-1 to TRBJ2-4; possibly TRBD1 for D (5 bases). CDR3 length: 13 residues. The ends were cut back, 2 bases at V and 5 bases at J, with 8 bases in the middle. Germline-derived CDR1 and CDR2 are SGHRS and YFSETQ. CDR3 DNA sequence: TGCGCCAGCAGCTTTACAGGTGAAAACATTCAGTACTTC. Its protein product is CASSFTGENIQYF.

The genes are TRBV19 and TRBJ1-1, with D perhaps matching TRBD1 (5 bases). There are 16 residues in the CDR3. V was pared by 8 bases and J by 0 bases, with 19 bases between. Germline values: CDR1 LNHDA, CDR2 SQIVND (reference sequence). In nucleotides, the CDR3 is TGTGCCAGTTTCCCCCTCGGGGGGGGAATGAACACTGAAGCTTTCTTT. As protein: CASFPLGGGMNTEAFF. The full variable domain, rest sourced from reference TRBV19 and TRBJ1-1, is DGGITQSPKYLFRKEGQNVTLSCEQNLNHDAMYWYRQDPGQGLRLIYYSQIVNDFQKGDIAEGYSVSREKKESFPLTVTSAQKNPTAFYLCASFPLGGGMNTEAFFGQGTRLTVV.

J is TRBJ2-1 and V is TRBV18; the match to TRBD2 covers 13 bases. From germline, CDR1 is KGHSH and CDR2 LQKENI. Trimming removed 2 bases from V and 11 bases from J; junction bases left unmatched: 9. This CDR3 spans 16 amino acids. CDR3 sequence: CASSPFETGTSGKQFF. The DNA for the CDR3 is TGTGCCAGCTCACCATTTGAAACCGGGACTAGCGGGAAGCAGTTCTTC.

The rearrangement joins TRBV28 to TRBJ1-3; D remains unclear. With 10 bases removed from V and 0 bases from J, the gap between germline ends came to 13 bases. Germline V gene lookup returns CDR1 MDHEN and CDR2 SYDVKM. The CDR3 consists of 14 residues. The CDR3 loop is CATTGRSSGNTIYF. CDR3 DNA: TGTGCCACGACTGGCCGCAGCTCTGGAAACACCATATATTTT.

The rearrangement links TRBV7-9 to TRBJ1-5; 7 bases are shared with TRBD1. The length of the CDR3 is 14 residues. Germline V gives CDR1 SEHNR, CDR2 FQNEAQ (reference sequence). J lost 6 bases, V lost 3 bases, and 5 bases had no gene match. The CDR3 loop reads CASSFSGGSQPQHF. The CDR3 region has the DNA TGTGCCAGCAGCTTCTCAGGGGGAAGTCAGCCCCAGCATTTT.

The chain recombines TRBV7-6 with TRBJ2-3; the match to TRBD2 covers 8 bases. Germline assignment: CDR1 SGHVS and CDR2 FNYEAQ. V shed 7 bases and J 0 bases; nucleotides not matched to a gene: 6. This CDR3 is built from 15 residues. DNA of the CDR3: TGTGCCAGCACCTCCGGGGGGGGGAGCACAGATACGCAGTATTTT. This encodes CASTSGGGSTDTQYF. The full variable domain, with the rest looked up from reference TRBV7-6 and TRBJ2-3, is GAGVSQSPRYKVTKRGQDVALRCDPISGHVSLYWYRQALGQGPEFLTYFNYEAQQDKSGLPNDRFSAERPEGSISTLTIQRTEQRDSAMYRCASTSGGGSTDTQYFGPGTRLTVL.

This clone appeared a single time. This chain connects TRBV19 to TRBJ1-2; a weak D match, TRBD1 (6 bases). Per the germline V gene, CDR1 is LNHDA and CDR2 is SQIVND (reference sequence). Deletions cut 6 bases from V and 3 bases from J, with 17 bases between. The CDR3 has 15 amino acids. CDR3 sequence: CASRGRGGADYGYTF. The CDR3, as DNA: TGTGCCAGTAGAGGTAGGGGGGGCGCGGACTATGGCTACACCTTC.

The CDR3 loop reads CASSPVRREGRGYEQFF. Written as DNA, the CDR3 is TGTGCCAGCAGCCCCGTTAGGCGGGAGGGCCGTGGTTATGAGCAGTTCTTC. This sequence joins TRBV11-2 and TRBJ2-1, with 9 bases identical to TRBD2. Trimming removed 5 bases from V and 8 bases from J; junction bases left unmatched: 16. This CDR3 has 17 amino acids. CDR1 SGHAT and CDR2 FQNNGV come from the germline V gene.

The V and J genes are TRBV7-9 and TRBJ1-5; no definite D call. V gave up 5 bases and J gave up 1 base, with 12 bases separating them. The germline CDR1 and CDR2 sequences are SEHNR and FQNEAQ (reference sequence). The CDR3 has 15 residues. CDR3 loop: CASSPDGISNQPQHF. In DNA form, the CDR3 reads TGTGCCAGCAGCCCGGACGGGATAAGCAATCAGCCCCAGCATTTT.

The chain carries TRBV5-4 and TRBJ1-1; 9 bases line up with TRBD1. CDR3 length: 13 amino acids. Germline V gene data show CDR1 as SGHNT and CDR2 as YYREEE (reference sequence). V lost 8 bases and J lost 1; bases outside the gene matches: 3. In DNA form, the CDR3 reads TGTGCCAGTTCACAGGGGGCGAACACTGAAGCTTTCTTT. Protein product: CASSQGANTEAFF.

This sequence joins TRBV24-1 and TRBJ2-1; TRBD2 aligns across 16 bases. Trimming removed 1 base from V and 6 bases from J; junction bases left unmatched: 8. The CDR3 consists of 19 residues. CDR1 and CDR2 (germline): KGHDR, SFDVKD. The CDR3 spells CATSDFPGTSGRGGNEQFF. The CDR3 region has the DNA TGTGCCACCAGTGATTTCCCGGGGACTAGCGGGAGGGGCGGCAATGAGCAGTTCTTC.

The rearrangement joins TRBV19 to TRBJ2-7; 10 positions match TRBD2. Germline V gene lookup returns CDR1 LNHDA and CDR2 SQIVND (reference sequence). This CDR3 is built from 15 residues. Losses at the gene ends were 3 bases for V and 0 bases for J; bases not matched to a gene: 2. CDR3 amino acids: CASSISSGSSYEQYF. The CDR3 region has the DNA TGTGCCAGTAGTATTTCTAGCGGGAGCTCCTACGAGCAGTACTTC.

The J gene is TRBJ1-5, the V gene TRBV29-1, with 8 bases that match TRBD1. This CDR3 has 13 residues. Germline V gives CDR1 SQVTM, CDR2 ANQGSEA. Trimming took 4 bases from V and 5 from J; bases not matched to a gene: 4. CDR3 sequence: CSVAPGGDQPQHF. Here the CDR3 DNA reads TGCAGCGTTGCACCAGGGGGCGATCAGCCCCAGCATTTT.

The genes are TRBV19 and TRBJ1-1, with a possible D match to TRBD1 (5 bases). This CDR3 is built from 13 residues. Germline V gene sequence: CDR1 LNHDA, CDR2 SQIVND (reference sequence). V lost 6 bases, J lost 1 base, and 9 bases lay in between. DNA for the CDR3: TGTGCCAGTAGCTATCAGGGGAACACTGAAGCTTTCTTT. Encoded protein: CASSYQGNTEAFF.

V is TRBV3-1 (or the pseudogene TRBV3-2) and J is TRBJ2-2; 8 bases align to TRBD2. Trimming cost V 0 bases and J 5 bases; bases outside gene matches: 2. Germline lookup yields CDR1 LGHDT and CDR2 YNNKEL (reference sequence). The CDR3 spans 15 residues. The CDR3 DNA reads as TGTGCCAGCAGCCAAGATCCGGGGGGGACCGGGGAGCTGTTTTTT. This translates into CASSQDPGGTGELFF.

This clone is a singleton in its sample. The chain employs TRBV28 and TRBJ2-1; no reliable D call. With 5 bases removed from V and 7 bases from J, the gap between germline ends came to 9 bases. This CDR3 has 12 amino acids. CDR1 is MDHEN and CDR2 is SYDVKM in the germline V gene. CDR3 in DNA: TGTGCCAGCAGTCCTAGGATTAATGAGCAGTTCTTC. Translating it yields CASSPRINEQFF.

The chain is built from TRBV9 and TRBJ2-1, with 11 positions matching TRBD2. This CDR3 spans 21 amino acids. The germline CDR1 and CDR2 sequences are SGDLS and YYNGEE. Trimming took 3 bases from V and 0 from J; bases not matched to a gene: 17. The CDR3 region is CASSAGSPGLAALSSYNEQFF. The CDR3 nucleotides are TGTGCCAGCAGCGCTGGGTCTCCGGGACTAGCGGCATTGAGCTCCTACAATGAGCAGTTCTTC. The full variable domain, completed using reference TRBV9 and TRBJ2-1, is DSGVTQTPKHLITATGQRVTLRCSPRSGDLSVYWYQQSLDQGLQFLIQYYNGEERAKGNILERFSAQQFPDLHSELNLSSLELGDSALYFCASSAGSPGLAALSSYNEQFFGPGTRLTVL.

The chain couples TRBV19 to TRBJ2-3, with TRBD2 as a possible D gene (6 bases). The germline CDR1 and CDR2 sequences are LNHDA and SQIVND (reference sequence). The germline V and J ends were trimmed by 4 bases and 1 base, with 12 bases remaining between them. The CDR3 extends over 15 amino acids. This CDR3 is CASSTRRAGTDTQYF. CDR3 DNA: TGTGCCAGTAGTACGCGGAGGGCTGGCACAGATACGCAGTATTTT. The full variable domain, with the rest looked up from reference TRBV19 and TRBJ2-3, is DGGITQSPKYLFRKEGQNVTLSCEQNLNHDAMYWYRQDPGQGLRLIYYSQIVNDFQKGDIAEGYSVSREKKESFPLTVTSAQKNPTAFYLCASSTRRAGTDTQYFGPGTRLTVL.

On this clone itself: The same CDR3 arises from other DNA sequences in this sample as well. The rearrangement uses TRBV5-4 and TRBJ2-1; no firm D call. The CDR3 is made up of 15 amino acids. Germline V gene sequence: CDR1 SGHNT, CDR2 YYREEE (reference sequence). Trimming pared 0 bases from V and 0 bases from J, leaving 7 bases between. The CDR3 DNA sequence: TGTGCCAGCAGCTTGGCGTTGAGCTCCTACAATGAGCAGTTCTTC. Translating gives CASSLALSSYNEQFF. The variable domain in full, completed from reference TRBV5-4 and TRBJ2-1, reads ETGVTQSPTHLIKTRGQQVTLRCSSQSGHNTVSWYQQALGQGPQFIFQYYREEENGRGNFPPRFSGLQFPNYSSELNVNALELDDSALYLCASSLALSSYNEQFFGPGTRLTVL.

J is TRBJ1-1 and V is TRBV9; the D gene is possibly TRBD1 (6 bases). The CDR3 is made up of 13 amino acids. With 0 bases removed from V and 8 bases from J, the gap between germline ends came to 11 bases. The germline V gene encodes CDR1 SGDLS and CDR2 YYNGEE. The CDR3 DNA is TGTGCCAGCAGCGTAGGGGCGGGGGGCGAAGCTTTCTTT. It specifies CASSVGAGGEAFF.

The chain uses TRBV6-5 and TRBJ1-4; unclear D gene. Trimming shortened V by 7 bases and J by 8 bases, and 14 bases separated the two germline ends. This CDR3 contains 13 residues. The V gene's germline CDR1 is MNHEY and CDR2 SVGAGI. For the CDR3, the DNA is TGTGCCAGCATGAGAGGGTTTGACGAAAAACTGTTTTTT. It translates to CASMRGFDEKLFF.

The CDR3: CASSFRGNSGNTIYF. In nucleotides, the CDR3 is TGTGCCAGCAGTTTTAGGGGAAACTCTGGAAACACCATATATTTT. J is TRBJ1-3 and V is TRBV27; D perhaps matches TRBD1 (5 bases). The germline V and J ends were trimmed by 3 bases and 0 bases, with 9 bases remaining between them. Per the germline V gene, CDR1 is MNHEY and CDR2 is SMNVEV (reference sequence). The CDR3 is 15 amino acids.

The chain joins TRBV10-3 to TRBJ2-1, with 10 bases matching TRBD2. This CDR3 has 15 amino acids. Germline CDR1 is ENHRY and CDR2 is SYGVKD. V shed 4 bases, J shed 8 bases, and the junction held 8 bases outside the gene matches. CDR3 region: CAISVPSGSTDEQFF. The CDR3 bases are TGTGCCATCAGTGTGCCTAGCGGGAGTACCGATGAGCAGTTCTTC.

The rearrangement joins TRBV28 to TRBJ1-1, with unresolved D. Germline CDR1 is MDHEN and CDR2 is SYDVKM. V was trimmed by 3 bases and J by 1 base, leaving 9 bases between them. There are 14 residues in the CDR3. CDR3 in DNA: TGTGCCAGCAGTTTGGGCAGCCAGAACACTGAAGCTTTCTTT. Protein product: CASSLGSQNTEAFF.